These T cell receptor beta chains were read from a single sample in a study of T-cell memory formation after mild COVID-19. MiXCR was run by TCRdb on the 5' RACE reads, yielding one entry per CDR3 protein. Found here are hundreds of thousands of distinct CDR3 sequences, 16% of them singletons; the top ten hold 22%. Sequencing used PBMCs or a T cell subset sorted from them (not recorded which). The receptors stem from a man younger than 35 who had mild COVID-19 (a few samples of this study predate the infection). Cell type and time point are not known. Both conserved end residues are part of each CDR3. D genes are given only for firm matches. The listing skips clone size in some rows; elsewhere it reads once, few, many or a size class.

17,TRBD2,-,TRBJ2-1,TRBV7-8,CASSSRAGPSSYNEQFF,TGTGCCAGCAGCTCCCGAGCGGGGCCGAGCTCCTACAATGAGCAGTTCTTC
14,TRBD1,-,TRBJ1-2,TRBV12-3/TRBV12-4,CASSYRDRGRGYTF,TGTGCCAGCAGTTATCGGGACAGGGGTCGCGGCTACACCTTC
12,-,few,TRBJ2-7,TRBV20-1,CSARTDTYEQYF,TGCAGTGCTAGAACGGACACCTACGAGCAGTACTTC
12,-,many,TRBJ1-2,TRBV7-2,CASSPDHYGYTF,TGTGCCAGCAGCCCGGATCACTATGGCTACACCTTC
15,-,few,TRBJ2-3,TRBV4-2,CASRQGPASTDTQYF,TGTGCCAGCAGACAGGGACCTGCTAGCACAGATACGCAGTATTTT
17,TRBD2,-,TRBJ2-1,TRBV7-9,CARSPPLAGGPLDEQFF,TGTGCCAGAAGCCCCCCACTAGCGGGGGGGCCCCTCGATGAGCAGTTCTTC
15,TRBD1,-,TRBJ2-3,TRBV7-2,CASSSGQGALDTQYF,TGTGCCAGCAGCTCGGGACAGGGGGCGTTAGATACGCAGTATTTT
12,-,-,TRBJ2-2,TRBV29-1,CSVQGGTGELFF,TGCAGCGTCCAGGGGGGTACCGGGGAGCTGTTTTTT
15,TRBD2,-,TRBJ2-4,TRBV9,CASSVSSGAENIQYF,TGTGCCAGCAGCGTATCTAGCGGGGCAGAAAACATTCAGTACTTC
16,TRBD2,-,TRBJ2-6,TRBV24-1,CATSDPGRAGANVLTF,TGTGCCACCAGTGACCCCGGGAGGGCTGGGGCCAACGTCCTGACTTTC
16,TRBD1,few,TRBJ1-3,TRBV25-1,CASSEYPGGDGNTIYF,TGTGCCAGCAGTGAATACCCAGGGGGCGACGGAAACACCATATATTTT
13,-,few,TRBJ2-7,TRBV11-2,CASSNPGGWEQYF,TGTGCCAGCAGCAACCCGGGGGGCTGGGAGCAGTACTTC
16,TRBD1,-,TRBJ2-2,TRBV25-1,CATLREGTANTGELFF,TGTGCCACCCTTCGGGAAGGGACAGCTAACACCGGGGAGCTGTTTTTT
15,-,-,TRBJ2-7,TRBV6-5,CASSPYPRGTYEQYF,TGTGCCAGCAGTCCATACCCCAGGGGCACCTACGAGCAGTACTTC
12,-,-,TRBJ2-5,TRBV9,CASSAEPETQYF,TGTGCCAGCAGCGCAGAACCGGAGACCCAGTACTTC
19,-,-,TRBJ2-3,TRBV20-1,CSARGSRWGWGLGTDTQYF,TGCAGTGCTAGAGGGTCCCGATGGGGATGGGGTCTAGGCACAGATACGCAGTATTTT
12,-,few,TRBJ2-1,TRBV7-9,CASLPGGDEQFF,TGTGCCAGCTTGCCGGGGGGCGATGAGCAGTTCTTC
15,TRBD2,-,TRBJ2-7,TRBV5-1,CASSSLTSGGYEQYF,TGCGCCAGCAGCTCGTTGACTAGCGGGGGTTACGAGCAGTACTTC
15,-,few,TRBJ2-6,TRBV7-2,CASSLVRVRANVLTF,TGTGCCAGCAGCTTAGTCAGGGTTAGGGCCAACGTCCTGACTTTC
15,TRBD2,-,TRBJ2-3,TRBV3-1,CASSRLALGRDTQYF,TGTGCCAGCAGCCGACTAGCGCTCGGGAGGGATACGCAGTATTTT
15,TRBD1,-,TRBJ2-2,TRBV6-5,CASTQGDRATGELFF,TGTGCCAGCACCCAAGGAGACAGGGCCACCGGGGAGCTGTTTTTT
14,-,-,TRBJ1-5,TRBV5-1,CASSLASGLGAQHF,TGCGCCAGCAGCTTGGCGTCCGGATTGGGGGCCCAGCATTTT
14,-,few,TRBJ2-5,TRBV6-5,CATQEKGGRETQYF,TGTGCCACCCAGGAAAAGGGGGGACGAGAGACCCAGTACTTC
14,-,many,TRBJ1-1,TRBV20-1,CSARVGGGGTEAFF,TGCAGTGCTAGAGTTGGAGGGGGAGGCACTGAAGCTTTCTTT
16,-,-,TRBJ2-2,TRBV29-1,CSVEGWGGQDTGELFF,TGCAGCGTTGAGGGATGGGGTGGGCAGGACACCGGGGAGCTGTTTTTT
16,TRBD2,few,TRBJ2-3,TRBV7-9,CASSPLAGRGADTQYF,TGTGCCAGCAGCCCGTTAGCGGGGAGGGGAGCAGATACGCAGTATTTT
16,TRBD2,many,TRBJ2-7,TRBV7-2,CASSSLAGGWDYEQYF,TGTGCCAGCAGCTCCTTAGCGGGGGGCTGGGACTACGAGCAGTACTTC
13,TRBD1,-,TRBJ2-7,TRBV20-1,CSVPGQGPYEQYF,TGCAGTGTTCCGGGACAGGGTCCCTACGAGCAGTACTTC
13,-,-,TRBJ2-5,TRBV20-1,CSASLQYQETQYF,TGCAGTGCTAGCTTACAGTACCAAGAGACCCAGTACTTC
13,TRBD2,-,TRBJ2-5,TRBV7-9,CASTGGVQETQYF,TGTGCCAGCACCGGGGGGGTGCAAGAGACCCAGTACTTC
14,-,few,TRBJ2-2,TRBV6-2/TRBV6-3,CASTQTSNTGELFF,TGTGCCAGCACCCAGACGTCTAACACCGGGGAGCTGTTTTTT
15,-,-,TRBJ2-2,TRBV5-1,CASSLGGDGTGELFF,TGCGCCAGCAGCTTGGGAGGGGACGGCACCGGGGAGCTGTTTTTT
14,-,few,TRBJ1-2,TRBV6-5,CASKGWEANYGYTF,TGTGCCAGCAAGGGGTGGGAGGCTAACTATGGCTACACCTTC
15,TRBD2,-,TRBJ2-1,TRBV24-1,CATRTTSGGPNEQFF,TGTGCCACCAGAACGACTAGCGGGGGGCCAAATGAGCAGTTCTTC
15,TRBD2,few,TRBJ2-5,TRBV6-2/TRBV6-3,CASSNAAGVQETQYF,TGTGCCAGCAGTAACGCCGCGGGGGTTCAAGAGACCCAGTACTTC
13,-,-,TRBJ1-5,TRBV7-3,CASSLDGIQPQHF,TGTGCCAGCAGCCTGGACGGGATCCAGCCCCAGCATTTT
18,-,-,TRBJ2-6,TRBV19,CASSIDSGTDSGANVLTF,TGTGCCAGTAGTATAGATTCGGGGACGGACTCTGGGGCCAACGTCCTGACTTTC
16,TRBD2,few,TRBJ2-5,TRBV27,CASTPMGAGVQETQYF,TGTGCCAGCACCCCCATGGGAGCGGGGGTACAAGAGACCCAGTACTTC
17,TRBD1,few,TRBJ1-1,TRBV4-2,CASSQSEGDSSNTEAFF,TGTGCCAGCAGCCAATCCGAAGGGGACAGCTCGAACACTGAAGCTTTCTTT
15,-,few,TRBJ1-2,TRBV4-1,CASSPTLGGVNGYTF,TGCGCCAGCAGCCCCACCTTGGGGGGCGTGAATGGCTACACCTTC
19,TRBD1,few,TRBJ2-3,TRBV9,CASSTHRDRIYFSTDTQYF,TGTGCCAGCAGCACACACCGGGACAGAATTTACTTTAGCACAGATACGCAGTATTTT
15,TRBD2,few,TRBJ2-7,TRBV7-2,CASSLRAGGVYEQYF,TGTGCCAGCAGCTTACGTGCGGGGGGAGTCTACGAGCAGTACTTC
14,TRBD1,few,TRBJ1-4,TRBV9,CASSAYRGGEKLFF,TGTGCCAGCAGCGCATACAGGGGAGGTGAAAAACTGTTTTTT
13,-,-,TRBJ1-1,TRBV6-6,CASSTVLNTEAFF,TGTGCCAGCAGTACCGTCCTGAACACTGAAGCTTTCTTT
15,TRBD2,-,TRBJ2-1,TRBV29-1,CSVGTGTSGTNEQFF,TGCAGCGTTGGGACGGGGACTAGCGGTACTAATGAGCAGTTCTTC
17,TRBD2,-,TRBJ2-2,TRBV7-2,CASSLGVTAGVTGELFF,TGTGCCAGCAGCTTAGGGGTAACGGCGGGGGTCACCGGGGAGCTGTTTTTT
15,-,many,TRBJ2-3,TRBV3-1,CASSSAAGFTDTQYF,TGTGCCAGCAGCTCAGCCGCGGGGTTCACAGATACGCAGTATTTT
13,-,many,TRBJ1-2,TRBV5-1,CASSLTGTYGYTF,TGCGCCAGCAGCTTAACAGGGACCTATGGCTACACCTTC
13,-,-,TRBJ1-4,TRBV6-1,CAGHRSYNEKLFF,TGTGCCGGTCACAGGTCCTATAATGAAAAACTGTTTTTT
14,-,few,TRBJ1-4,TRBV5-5,CASSLGASQEKLFF,TGTGCCAGCAGTTTAGGGGCTTCTCAGGAAAAACTGTTTTTT
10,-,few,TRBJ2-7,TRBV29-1,CSVRDYEQYF,TGCAGCGTTAGGGACTACGAGCAGTACTTC
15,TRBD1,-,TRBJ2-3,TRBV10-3,CAISATGKGTDTQYF,TGTGCCATCAGTGCGACAGGGAAGGGGACAGATACGCAGTATTTT
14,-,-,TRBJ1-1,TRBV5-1,CASSLEGTGFEAFF,TGCGCCAGCAGCTTGGAAGGGACCGGCTTTGAAGCTTTCTTT
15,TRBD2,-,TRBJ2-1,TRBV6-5,CASSWLAGGYNEQFF,TGTGCCAGCAGTTGGCTAGCGGGGGGTTACAATGAGCAGTTCTTC
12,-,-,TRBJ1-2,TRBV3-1,CASSRRGDGYTF,TGTGCCAGCAGCCGGAGGGGAGATGGCTACACCTTC
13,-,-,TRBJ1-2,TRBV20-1,CSARDGQIYGYTF,TGCAGTGCTAGAGACGGCCAGATCTATGGCTACACCTTC
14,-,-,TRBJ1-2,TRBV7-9,CASSVDMAYIGYTF,TGTGCCAGCAGCGTCGACATGGCTTACATCGGCTACACCTTC
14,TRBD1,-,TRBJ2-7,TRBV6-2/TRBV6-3,CASSYPRDRDEQYF,TGTGCCAGCAGTTACCCGCGGGACAGGGACGAGCAGTACTTC
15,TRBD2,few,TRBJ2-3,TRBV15,CATSTALAGTDTQYF,TGTGCCACCAGCACCGCACTAGCGGGGACAGATACGCAGTATTTT